There are a few counts of the clone carrying this TCR beta chain. This specimen belongs to a study of CD8+ T cells in alopecia areata. CDR1 PRHDT and CDR2 FYEKMQ come from the germline V gene (reference sequence). The CDR3 totals 13 residues. The V end lost 8 bases, the J end lost 5 bases, and 15 bases lay between the germline ends. Investigators isolated RNA and reverse transcribed it into cDNA to act as the sequencing template. The method was immunoSEQ multiplex PCR; TCRdb's version includes in-frame clones alone and lacks a portion of them. The data hold around 160,000 clones, with about nine tenths observed a single time.

Here the sequenced sample was CD8+ T cells sorted from blood, taken at week 0. The J gene is TRBJ2-5, the V gene TRBV13, with D perhaps being TRBD1 or TRBD2 (5 bases each). The clonotype originates from a human donor with alopecia areata. CDR3 bases: TGTGCCAGCTCGGGACCGGCTGGGGAGACCCAGTACTTC. Translated, it gives CASSGPAGETQYF.